This T cell receptor beta chain is drawn from a study of blood T cell repertoires in COVID-19. The CDR3 has 15 residues. Germline V lookup: CDR1 SGHAT, CDR2 FQNNGV. V lost 1 base and J lost 4; bases outside the gene matches: 5. Produced via immunoSEQ multiplex PCR; TCRdb's table is partial and in-frame only. The sample holds about 74,000 clones, 70% to 90% seen once. The specimen was peripheral blood. The chain combines TRBV11-2 with TRBJ2-7; TRBD2 aligns across 9 bases. The source of this sequence is a man in his 70s with active or convalescent COVID-19. The CDR3 DNA sequence: TGTGCCAGCAGCTTAGGGCTAGCGGGGTTTTACGAGCAGTACTTC. It translates to CASSLGLAGFYEQYF.